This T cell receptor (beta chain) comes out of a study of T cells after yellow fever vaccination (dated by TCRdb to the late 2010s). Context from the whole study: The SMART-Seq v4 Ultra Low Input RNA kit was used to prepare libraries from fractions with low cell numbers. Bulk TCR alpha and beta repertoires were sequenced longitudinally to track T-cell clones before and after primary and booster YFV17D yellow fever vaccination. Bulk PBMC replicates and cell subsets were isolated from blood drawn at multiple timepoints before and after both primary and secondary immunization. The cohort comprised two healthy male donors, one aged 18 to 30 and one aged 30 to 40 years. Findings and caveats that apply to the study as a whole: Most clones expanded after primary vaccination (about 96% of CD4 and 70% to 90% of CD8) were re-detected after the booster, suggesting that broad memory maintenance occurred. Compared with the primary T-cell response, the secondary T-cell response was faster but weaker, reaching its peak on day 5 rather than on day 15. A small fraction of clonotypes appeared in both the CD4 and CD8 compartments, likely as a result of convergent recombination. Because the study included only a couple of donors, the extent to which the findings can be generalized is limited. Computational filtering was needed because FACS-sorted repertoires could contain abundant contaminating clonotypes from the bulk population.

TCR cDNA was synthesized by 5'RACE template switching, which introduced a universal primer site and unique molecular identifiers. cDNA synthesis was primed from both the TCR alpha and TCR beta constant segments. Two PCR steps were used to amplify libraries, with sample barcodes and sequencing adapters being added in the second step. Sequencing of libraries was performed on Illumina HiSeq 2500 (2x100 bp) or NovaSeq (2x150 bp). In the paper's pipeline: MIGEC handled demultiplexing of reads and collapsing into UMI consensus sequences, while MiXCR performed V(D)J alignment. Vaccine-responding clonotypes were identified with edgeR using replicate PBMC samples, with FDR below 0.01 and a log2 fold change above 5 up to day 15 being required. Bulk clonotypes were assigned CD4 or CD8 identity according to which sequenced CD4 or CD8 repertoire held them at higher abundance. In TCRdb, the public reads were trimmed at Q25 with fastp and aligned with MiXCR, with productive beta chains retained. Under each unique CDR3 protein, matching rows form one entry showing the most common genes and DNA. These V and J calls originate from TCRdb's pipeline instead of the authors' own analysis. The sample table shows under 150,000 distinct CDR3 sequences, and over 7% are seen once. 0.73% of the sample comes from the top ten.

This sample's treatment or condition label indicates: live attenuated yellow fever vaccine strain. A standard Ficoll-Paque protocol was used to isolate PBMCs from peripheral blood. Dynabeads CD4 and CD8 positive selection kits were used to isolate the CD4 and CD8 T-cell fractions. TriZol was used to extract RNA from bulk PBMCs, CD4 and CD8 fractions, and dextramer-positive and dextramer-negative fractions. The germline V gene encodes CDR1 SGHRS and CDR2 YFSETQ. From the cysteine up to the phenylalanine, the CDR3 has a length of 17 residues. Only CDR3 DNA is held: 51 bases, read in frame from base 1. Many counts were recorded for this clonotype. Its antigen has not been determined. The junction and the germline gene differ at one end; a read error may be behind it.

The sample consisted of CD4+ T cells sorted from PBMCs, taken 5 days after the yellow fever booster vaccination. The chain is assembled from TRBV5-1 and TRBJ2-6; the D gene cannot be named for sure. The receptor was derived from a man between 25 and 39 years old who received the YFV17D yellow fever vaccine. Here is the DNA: TGCGCCAGCAGCTTGGGGCAGACACTCTCTCGGGCCAACGTCCTGACTTTC. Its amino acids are CASSLGQTLSRANVLTF.